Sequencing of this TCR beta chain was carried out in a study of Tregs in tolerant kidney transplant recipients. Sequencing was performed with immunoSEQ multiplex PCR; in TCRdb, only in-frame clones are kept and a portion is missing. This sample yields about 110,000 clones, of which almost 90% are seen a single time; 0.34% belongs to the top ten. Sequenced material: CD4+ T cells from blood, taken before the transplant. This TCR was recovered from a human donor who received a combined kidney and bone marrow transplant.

The CDR3 reads CASSQDSLWGTGYTF. The CDR3 coding sequence is TGCGCCAGCAGCCAAGACTCCCTTTGGGGGACAGGCTACACCTTC. V is TRBV4-3 and J is TRBJ1-2; tentative D call: TRBD1 (6 bases). This CDR3 spans 15 amino acids. Germline assignment: CDR1 LGHNA and CDR2 YSLEER. V was shortened by 0 bases and J by 8 bases, with 16 bases between the two germline ends.